This TCR beta chain was sequenced in a study of blood T cell repertoires in COVID-19. Study-level background: Acute and convalescent COVID-19 specimens originated in the United States, Italy and Spain.

How the authors handled the data: Scientists estimated how many nucleated cells there were by amplifying reference gene primers. Generated by immunoSEQ multiplex PCR, the TCRdb table keeps only in-frame clones and is missing some. The D gene and trimming were derived from the DNA, and the V and J assignments and clone size from that table. The sample holds about 340,000 clones, about nine tenths seen once. Per germline, CDR1 MNHEY and CDR2 SMNVEV (reference sequence). The CDR3 runs to 14 residues. The ends lost 6 bases at V and 0 bases at J; junction bases unmatched: 4. This clonotype was sampled from a woman between 50 and 59 years old with COVID-19, enrolled during active disease. The chain has TRBV27 and TRBJ2-5; 7 bases map to TRBD1. Material for sequencing was peripheral blood. CDR3 DNA sequence: TGTGCCAGCAGCCCGGGACAGCACCAAGAGACCCAGTACTTC. Residues: CASSPGQHQETQYF.